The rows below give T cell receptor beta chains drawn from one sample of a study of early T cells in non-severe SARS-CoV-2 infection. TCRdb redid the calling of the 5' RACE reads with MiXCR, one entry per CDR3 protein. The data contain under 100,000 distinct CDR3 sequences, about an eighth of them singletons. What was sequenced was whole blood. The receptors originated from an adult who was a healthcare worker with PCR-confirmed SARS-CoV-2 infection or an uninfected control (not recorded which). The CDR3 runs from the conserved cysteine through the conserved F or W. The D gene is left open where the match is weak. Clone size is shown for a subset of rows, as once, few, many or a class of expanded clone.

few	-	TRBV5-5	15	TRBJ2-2	CASRSQFANTGELFF
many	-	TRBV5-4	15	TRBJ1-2	CASSLGTLSTYGYTF
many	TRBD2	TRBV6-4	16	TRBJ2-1	CASSDEAGGFEDEQFF
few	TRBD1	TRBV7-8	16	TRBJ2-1	CASSLLRDSGYNEQFF
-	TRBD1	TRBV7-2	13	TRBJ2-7	CASSLTGVGEQYF
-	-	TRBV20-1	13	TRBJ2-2	CSAYRVLGGELFF
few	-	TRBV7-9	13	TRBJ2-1	CASSSFHPNEQFF
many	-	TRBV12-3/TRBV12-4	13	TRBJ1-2	CASSLSGTDGYTF
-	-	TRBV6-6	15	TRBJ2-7	CASSYPGSGSYEQYF
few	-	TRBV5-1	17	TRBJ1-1	CASSLDPRDTWNTEAFF
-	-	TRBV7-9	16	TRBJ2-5	CASSLEDWRYQETQYF
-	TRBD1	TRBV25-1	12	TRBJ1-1	CASSEGTAKAFF
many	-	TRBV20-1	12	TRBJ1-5	CSASPADQPQHF
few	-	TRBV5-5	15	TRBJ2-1	CASSFRDESLNEQFF
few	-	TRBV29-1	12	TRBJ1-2	CSVRPPDYGYTF
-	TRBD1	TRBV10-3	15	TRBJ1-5	CANSPTGGSDQPQHF
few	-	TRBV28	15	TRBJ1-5	CASSSTGTSGQPQHF
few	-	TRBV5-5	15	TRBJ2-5	CASSLRQGTMGTQYF
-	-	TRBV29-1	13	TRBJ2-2	CSVAGWNTGELFF
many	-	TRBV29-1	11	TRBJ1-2	CSGQGYNGYTF
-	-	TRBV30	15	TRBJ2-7	CAWSVRAVIIYEQYF
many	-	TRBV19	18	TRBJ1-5	CASSMGDPLGWGDQPQHF
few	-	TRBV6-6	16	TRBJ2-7	CASSYSTGTSNHEQYF
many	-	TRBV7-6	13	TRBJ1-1	CASSLDVNTEAFF
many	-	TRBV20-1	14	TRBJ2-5	CSARGAFRQETQYF
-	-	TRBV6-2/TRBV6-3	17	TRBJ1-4	CASSYSGGIGANEKLFF
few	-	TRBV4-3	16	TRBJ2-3	CASSKTYNALTDTQYF
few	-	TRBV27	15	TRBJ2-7	CASSLSAGVAYEQYF
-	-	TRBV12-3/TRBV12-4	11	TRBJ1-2	CVSSQGYGYTF
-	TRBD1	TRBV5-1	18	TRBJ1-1	CASSWTGGGSQSGTEAFF
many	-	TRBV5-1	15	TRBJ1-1	CASSLGQTWGTEAFF